This T cell receptor (beta chain) was recorded in a study of PD-L1 blockade in urothelial cancer. Turning to the study itself: T cells were recovered from blood samples at a median of approximately 150,000.

The CDR3 covers 17 residues. Germline V gene sequence: CDR1 LNHNV, CDR2 YYDKDF (reference sequence). V trimming: 1 base; J trimming: 7 bases; junction bases outside the gene matches: 16. Patients' cancers were locally advanced or metastatic urothelial carcinomas. The study collected 1 to 8 samples per patient, pretreatment and on-treatment. Libraries were prepared by immunoSEQ multiplex PCR; TCRdb keeps only in-frame clonotypes and omits some of them. Of approximately 34,000 clones listed, 84% were seen once; the top ten hold roughly 29%. The origin of this receptor is a man in his 60s with urothelial cancer. This specimen consisted of PBMCs, obtained around atezolizumab (anti-PD-L1) treatment. The chain combines TRBV15 with TRBJ2-7; 7 nucleotides agree with TRBD2. This CDR3 is CATSRAAGAPTGREQYF. Here the CDR3 DNA reads TGTGCCACCAGCAGAGCCGCTGGGGCTCCCACCGGGAGGGAGCAGTACTTC.